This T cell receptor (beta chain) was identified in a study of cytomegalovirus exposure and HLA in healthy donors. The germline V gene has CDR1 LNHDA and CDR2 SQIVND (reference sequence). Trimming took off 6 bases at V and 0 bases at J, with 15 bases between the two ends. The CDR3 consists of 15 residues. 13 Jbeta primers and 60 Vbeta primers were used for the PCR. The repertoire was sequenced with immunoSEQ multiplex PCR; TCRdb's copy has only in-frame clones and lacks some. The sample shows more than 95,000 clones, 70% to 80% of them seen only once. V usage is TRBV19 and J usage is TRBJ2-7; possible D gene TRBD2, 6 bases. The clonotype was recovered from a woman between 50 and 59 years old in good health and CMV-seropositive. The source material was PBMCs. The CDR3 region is CASSRLAVSSYEQYF. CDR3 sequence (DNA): TGTGCCAGTAGCCGATTAGCGGTGAGCTCCTACGAGCAGTACTTC. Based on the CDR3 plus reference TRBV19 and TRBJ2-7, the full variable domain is DGGITQSPKYLFRKEGQNVTLSCEQNLNHDAMYWYRQDPGQGLRLIYYSQIVNDFQKGDIAEGYSVSREKKESFPLTVTSAQKNPTAFYLCASSRLAVSSYEQYFGPGTRLTVT.